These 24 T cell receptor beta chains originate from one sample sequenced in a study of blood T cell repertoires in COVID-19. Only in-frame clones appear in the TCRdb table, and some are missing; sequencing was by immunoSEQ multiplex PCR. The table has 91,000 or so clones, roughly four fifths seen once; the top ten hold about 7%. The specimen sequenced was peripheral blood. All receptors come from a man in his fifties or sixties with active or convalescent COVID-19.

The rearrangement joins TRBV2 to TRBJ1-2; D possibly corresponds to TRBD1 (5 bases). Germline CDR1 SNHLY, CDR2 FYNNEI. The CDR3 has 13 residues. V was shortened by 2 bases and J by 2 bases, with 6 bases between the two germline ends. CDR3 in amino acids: CASSERQNYGYTF. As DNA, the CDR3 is TGTGCCAGCAGTGAAAGACAGAACTATGGCTACACCTTC.

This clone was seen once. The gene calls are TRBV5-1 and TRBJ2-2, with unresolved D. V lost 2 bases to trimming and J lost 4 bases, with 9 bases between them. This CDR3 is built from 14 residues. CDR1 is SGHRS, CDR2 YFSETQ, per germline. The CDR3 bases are TGCGCCAGCAGCTTACGCCCCGGCACCGGGGAGCTGTTTTTT. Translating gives CASSLRPGTGELFF.

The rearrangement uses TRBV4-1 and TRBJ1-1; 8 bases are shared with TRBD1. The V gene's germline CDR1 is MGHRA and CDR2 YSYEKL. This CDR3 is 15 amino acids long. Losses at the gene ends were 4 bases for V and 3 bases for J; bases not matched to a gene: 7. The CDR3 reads CASSRGQVEDTEAFF. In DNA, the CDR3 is TGCGCCAGCAGCCGGGGACAGGTAGAGGACACTGAAGCTTTCTTT.

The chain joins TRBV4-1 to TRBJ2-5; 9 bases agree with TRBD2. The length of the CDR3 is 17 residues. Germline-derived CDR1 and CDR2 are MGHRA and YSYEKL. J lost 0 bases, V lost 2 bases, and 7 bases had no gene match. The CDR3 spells CASSQPSSGGNQETQYF. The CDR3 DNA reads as TGCGCCAGCAGCCAACCCTCGAGCGGGGGGAACCAAGAGACCCAGTACTTC.

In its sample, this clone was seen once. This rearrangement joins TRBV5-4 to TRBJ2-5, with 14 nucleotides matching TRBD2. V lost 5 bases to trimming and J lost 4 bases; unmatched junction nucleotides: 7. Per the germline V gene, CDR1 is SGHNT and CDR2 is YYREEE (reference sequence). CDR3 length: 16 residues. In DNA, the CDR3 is TGTGCCAGCAGAACCGGACTAGCGGGGGGACCAGAGACCCAGTACTTC. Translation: CASRTGLAGGPETQYF.

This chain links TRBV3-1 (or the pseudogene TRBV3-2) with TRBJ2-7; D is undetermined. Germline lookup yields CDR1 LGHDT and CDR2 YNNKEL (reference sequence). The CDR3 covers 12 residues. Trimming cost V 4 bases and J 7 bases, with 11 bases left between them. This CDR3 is CASSPFDREQYF. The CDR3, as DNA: TGTGCCAGCAGCCCTTTCGATCGGGAGCAGTACTTC.

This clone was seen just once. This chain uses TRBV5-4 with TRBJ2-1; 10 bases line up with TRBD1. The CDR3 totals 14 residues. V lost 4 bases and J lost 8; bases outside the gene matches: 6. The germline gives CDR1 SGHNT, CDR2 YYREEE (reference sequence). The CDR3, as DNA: TGTGCCAGCAGCAGACAGGGGGCGGGGGATGAGCAGTTCTTC. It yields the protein CASSRQGAGDEQFF.

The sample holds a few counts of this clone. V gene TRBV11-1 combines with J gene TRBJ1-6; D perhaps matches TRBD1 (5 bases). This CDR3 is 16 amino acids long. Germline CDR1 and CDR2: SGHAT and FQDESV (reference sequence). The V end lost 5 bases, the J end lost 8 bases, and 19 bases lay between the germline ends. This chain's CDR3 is CASSRSFGRDHSPLHF. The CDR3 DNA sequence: TGTGCCAGCAGCCGTTCGTTTGGCAGGGATCATTCACCCCTCCACTTT.

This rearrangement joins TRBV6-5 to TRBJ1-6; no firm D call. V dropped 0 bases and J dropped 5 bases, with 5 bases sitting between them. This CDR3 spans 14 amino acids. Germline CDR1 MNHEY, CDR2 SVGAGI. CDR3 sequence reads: CASSYSAHNSPLHF. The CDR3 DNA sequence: TGTGCCAGCAGTTACTCGGCCCATAATTCACCCCTCCACTTT.

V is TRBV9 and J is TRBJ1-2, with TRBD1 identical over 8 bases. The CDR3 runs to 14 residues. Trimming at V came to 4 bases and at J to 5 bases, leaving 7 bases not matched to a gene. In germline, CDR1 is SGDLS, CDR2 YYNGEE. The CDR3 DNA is TGTGCCAGCAGCCGGGACAGGCCACCATATGGCTACACCTTC. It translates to CASSRDRPPYGYTF.

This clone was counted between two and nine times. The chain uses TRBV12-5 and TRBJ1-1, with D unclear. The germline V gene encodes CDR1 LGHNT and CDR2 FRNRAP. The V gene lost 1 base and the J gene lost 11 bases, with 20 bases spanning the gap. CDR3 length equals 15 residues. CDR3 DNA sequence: TGTGCTAGTGGTTTGGAATCAGGTATCGGAGGTGAGGCTTTCTTT. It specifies CASGLESGIGGEAFF.

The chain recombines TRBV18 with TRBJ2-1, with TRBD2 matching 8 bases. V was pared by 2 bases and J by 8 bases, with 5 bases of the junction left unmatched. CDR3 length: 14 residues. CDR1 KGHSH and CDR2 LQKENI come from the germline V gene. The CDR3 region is CASSPVGLVDEQFF. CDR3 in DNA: TGTGCCAGCTCACCAGTGGGACTAGTAGATGAGCAGTTCTTC.

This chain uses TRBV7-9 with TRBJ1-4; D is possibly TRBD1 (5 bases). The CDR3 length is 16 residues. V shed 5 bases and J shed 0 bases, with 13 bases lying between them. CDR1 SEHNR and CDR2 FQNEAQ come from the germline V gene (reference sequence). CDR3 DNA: TGTGCCAGCAGCCCCGACAGAAATCCAACTAATGAAAAACTGTTTTTT. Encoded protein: CASSPDRNPTNEKLFF. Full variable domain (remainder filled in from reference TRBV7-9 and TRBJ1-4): DTGVSQNPRHKITKRGQNVTFRCDPISEHNRLYWYRQTLGQGPEFLTYFQNEAQLEKSRLLSDRFSAERPKGSFSTLEIQRTEQGDSAMYLCASSPDRNPTNEKLFFGSGTQLSVL.

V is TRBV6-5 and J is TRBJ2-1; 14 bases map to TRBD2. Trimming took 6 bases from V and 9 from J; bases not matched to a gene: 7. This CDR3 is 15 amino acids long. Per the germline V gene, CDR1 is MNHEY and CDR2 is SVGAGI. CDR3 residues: CASSWGLAGVGEQFF. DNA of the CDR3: TGTGCCAGCAGCTGGGGACTAGCGGGGGTCGGTGAGCAGTTCTTC.

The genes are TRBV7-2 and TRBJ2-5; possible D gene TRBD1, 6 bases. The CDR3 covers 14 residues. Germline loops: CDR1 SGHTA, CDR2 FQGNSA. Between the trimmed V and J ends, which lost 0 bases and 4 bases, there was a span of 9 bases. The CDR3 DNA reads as TGTGCCAGCAGCTTAGCCAGGGGTGGAGAGACCCAGTACTTC. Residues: CASSLARGGETQYF.

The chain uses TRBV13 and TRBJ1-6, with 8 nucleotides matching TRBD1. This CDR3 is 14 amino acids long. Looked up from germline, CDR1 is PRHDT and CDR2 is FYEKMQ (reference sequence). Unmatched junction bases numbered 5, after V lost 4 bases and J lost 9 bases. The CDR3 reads CASSSTGVLSPLHF. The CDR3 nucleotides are TGTGCCAGCAGCTCGACAGGGGTTCTTTCACCCCTCCACTTT.

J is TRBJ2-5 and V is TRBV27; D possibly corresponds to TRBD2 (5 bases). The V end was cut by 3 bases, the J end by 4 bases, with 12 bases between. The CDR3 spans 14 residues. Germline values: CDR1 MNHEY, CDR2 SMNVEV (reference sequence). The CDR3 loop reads CASSLWGEGETQYF. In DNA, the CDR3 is TGTGCCAGCAGTTTGTGGGGAGAGGGAGAGACCCAGTACTTC.

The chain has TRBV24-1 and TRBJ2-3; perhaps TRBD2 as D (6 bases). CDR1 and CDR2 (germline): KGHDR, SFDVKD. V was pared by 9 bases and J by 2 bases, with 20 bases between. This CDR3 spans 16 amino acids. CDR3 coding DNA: TGTGCCACCGGGGGGAATGAGGATATAGACACAGATACGCAGTATTTT. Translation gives CATGGNEDIDTDTQYF.

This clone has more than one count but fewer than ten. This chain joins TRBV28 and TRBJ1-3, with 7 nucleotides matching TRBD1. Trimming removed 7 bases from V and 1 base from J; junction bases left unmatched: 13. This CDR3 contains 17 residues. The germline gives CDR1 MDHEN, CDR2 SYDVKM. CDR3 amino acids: CASTPVTGTVSGNTIYF. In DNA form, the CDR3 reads TGTGCCAGCACGCCTGTAACCGGGACAGTTTCTGGAAACACCATATATTTT.

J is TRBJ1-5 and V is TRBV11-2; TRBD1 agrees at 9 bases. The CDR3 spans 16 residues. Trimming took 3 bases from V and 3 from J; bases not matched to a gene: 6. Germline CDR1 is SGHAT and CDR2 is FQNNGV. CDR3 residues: CASSLGDRVANQPQHF. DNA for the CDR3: TGTGCCAGCAGCTTGGGGGACAGGGTCGCCAATCAGCCCCAGCATTTT. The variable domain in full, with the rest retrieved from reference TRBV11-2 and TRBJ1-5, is EAGVAQSPRYKIIEKRQSVAFWCNPISGHATLYWYQQILGQGPKLLIQFQNNGVVDDSQLPKDRFSAERLKGVDSTLKIQPAKLEDSAVYLCASSLGDRVANQPQHFGDGTRLSIL.

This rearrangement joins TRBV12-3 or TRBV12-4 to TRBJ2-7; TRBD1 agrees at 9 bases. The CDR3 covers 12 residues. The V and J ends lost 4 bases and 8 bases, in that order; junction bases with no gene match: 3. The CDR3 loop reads CASSSDRGKQYV. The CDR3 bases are TGTGCCAGCAGTTCGGACAGGGGTAAGCAGTACGTC.

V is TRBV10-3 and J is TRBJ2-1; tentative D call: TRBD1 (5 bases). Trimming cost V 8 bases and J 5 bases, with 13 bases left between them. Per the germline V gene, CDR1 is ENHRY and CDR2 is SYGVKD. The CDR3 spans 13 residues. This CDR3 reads CAICQGNNNEQFF. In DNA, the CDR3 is TGTGCCATCTGCCAGGGTAACAACAATGAGCAGTTCTTC.

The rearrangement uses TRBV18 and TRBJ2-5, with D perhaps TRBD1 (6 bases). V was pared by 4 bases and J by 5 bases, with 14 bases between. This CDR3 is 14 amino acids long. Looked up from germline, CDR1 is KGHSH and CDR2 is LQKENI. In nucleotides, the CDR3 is TGTGCCAGCTCACTCACAGGGCAGGGCGAGACCCAGTACTTC. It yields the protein CASSLTGQGETQYF. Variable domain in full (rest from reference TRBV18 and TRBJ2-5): NAGVMQNPRHLVRRRGQEARLRCSPMKGHSHVYWYRQLPEEGLKFMVYLQKENIIDESGMPKERFSAEFPKEGPSILRIQQVVRGDSAAYFCASSLTGQGETQYFGPGTRLLVL.

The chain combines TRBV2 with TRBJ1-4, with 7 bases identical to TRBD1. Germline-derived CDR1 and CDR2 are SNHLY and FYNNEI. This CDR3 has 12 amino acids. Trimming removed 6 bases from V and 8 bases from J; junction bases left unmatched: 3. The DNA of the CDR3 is TGTGCCAGCAGGGGGACAGCAGAAAAACTGTTTTTT. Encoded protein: CASRGTAEKLFF.